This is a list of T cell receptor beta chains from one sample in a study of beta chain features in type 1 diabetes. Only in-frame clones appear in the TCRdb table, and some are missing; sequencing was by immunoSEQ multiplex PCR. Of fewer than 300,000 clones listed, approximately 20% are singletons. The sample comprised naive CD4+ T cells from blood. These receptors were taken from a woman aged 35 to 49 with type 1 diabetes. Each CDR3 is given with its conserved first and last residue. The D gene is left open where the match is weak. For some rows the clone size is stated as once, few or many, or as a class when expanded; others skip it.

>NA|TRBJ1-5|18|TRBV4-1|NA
TGCGCCAGCAGCCAAGAAAGGGGCCCTGGGGGGAGCAATCAGCCCCAGCATTTT
CASSQERGPGGSNQPQHF
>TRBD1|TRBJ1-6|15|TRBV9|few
TGTGCCAGCAGCGTAGGGGGGGACAGCAATTCACCCCTCCACTTT
CASSVGGDSNSPLHF
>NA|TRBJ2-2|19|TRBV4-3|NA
TGCGCCAGCAGCCAAGATGGTGGCAGTCAGGTTGGGGAGTCCGGGGAGCTGTTTTTT
CASSQDGGSQVGESGELFF
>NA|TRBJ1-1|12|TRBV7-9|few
TGTGCCAGCAGCCCCCCAGGCACTGAAGCTTTCTTT
CASSPPGTEAFF
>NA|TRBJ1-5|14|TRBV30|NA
TGTGCCTGGAGTGTAGGAGGAAACAATCAGCCCCAGCATTTT
CAWSVGGNNQPQHF
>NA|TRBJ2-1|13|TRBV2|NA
TGTGCCAGCAGTGGGTGGGGGCTAAATGAGCAGTTCTTC
CASSGWGLNEQFF
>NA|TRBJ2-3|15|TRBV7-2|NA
TGTGCCAGCAGTGATAGCGGAGGAGAGGCAGATACGCAGTATTTT
CASSDSGGEADTQYF
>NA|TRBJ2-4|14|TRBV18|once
TGTGCCAGCTCCGGACAGCTAGCCAAAAACATTCAGTACTTC
CASSGQLAKNIQYF
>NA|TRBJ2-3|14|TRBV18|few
TGTGCCAGCTCACCGCTCAGGGGCACAGATACGCAGTATTTT
CASSPLRGTDTQYF
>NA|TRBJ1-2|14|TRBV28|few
TGTGCCAGCAGCCCCCCAGGGAGGGCCGATGGCTACACCTTC
CASSPPGRADGYTF
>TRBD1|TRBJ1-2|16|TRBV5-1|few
TGCGCCAGCAGCTTGGAGACAGGGGTCGGGAACTATGGCTACACCTTC
CASSLETGVGNYGYTF
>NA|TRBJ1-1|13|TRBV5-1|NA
TGCGCCAGCAGCCATACAGGGCCAGCTGAAGCTTTCTTT
CASSHTGPAEAFF
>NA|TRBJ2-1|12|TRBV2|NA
TGTGCCAGCAGTGAAATTAGCAAAGAGCAGTTCTTC
CASSEISKEQFF